This passage covers 15 T cell receptor beta chains from one sample sequenced in a study of post-analysis software for immune sequencing data. Broader study findings: TRBV5-6, TRBV5-1 and TRBV20-1 belonged to a set of a handful of TRBV segments that were more frequent in patients than controls.

These receptors have no identified antigens. Unique molecular identifiers were carried by the TCR beta cDNA libraries. One entry per CDR3 protein results from TCRdb running MiXCR on the PCR reads. The sample gives hundreds of thousands of distinct CDR3 sequences, roughly 30% of which show up once; approximately 0.6% is in the top ten. The sequenced material came from blood. The receptors were gathered from a girl aged 5-17 years with multiple sclerosis.

The sample holds a few counts of this clonotype. The chain is built from TRBV11-2 and TRBJ2-3, with D uncertain. This CDR3 contains 14 residues. In germline, CDR1 is SGHAT, CDR2 FQNNGV. V was shortened by 5 bases and J by 0 bases, with 9 bases between the two germline ends. The CDR3 bases are TGTGCCAGCAGCCGTAGGTGGAGCACAGATACGCAGTATTTT. It is translated as CASSRRWSTDTQYF.

The chain carries TRBV14 and TRBJ2-4; D gene uncertain. This CDR3 is 12 amino acids long. Germline V gives CDR1 SGHDN, CDR2 FVKESK. Deletions cut 6 bases from V and 9 bases from J, with 12 bases between. CDR3 amino acids: CASRVELSIQYF. CDR3 coding DNA: TGTGCCAGCAGAGTCGAACTTAGCATTCAGTACTTC.

This clonotype was seen a handful of times. The chain carries TRBV3-1 and TRBJ2-1, with 11 bases lining up with TRBD2. The ends lost 4 bases at V and 3 bases at J; junction bases unmatched: 11. Germline CDR1 and CDR2: LGHDT and YNNKEL (reference sequence). The length of the CDR3 is 18 residues. CDR3 nucleotide sequence: TGTGCCAGCAGCCCTCGTGGTAGCGGGAGGGCAGTCTACAATGAGCAGTTCTTC. It specifies CASSPRGSGRAVYNEQFF.

This clonotype came up a few times. The chain combines TRBV28 with TRBJ2-7; no definite D call. Germline CDR1 is MDHEN and CDR2 is SYDVKM. The CDR3 is made up of 14 amino acids. Trimming took 4 bases from V and 4 from J, leaving 14 bases between them. Written as DNA, the CDR3 is TGTGCCAGCAGTTCTAGAGGCCCAGATTACGAGCAGTACTTC. It yields the protein CASSSRGPDYEQYF. The variable domain in full, with the rest retrieved from reference TRBV28 and TRBJ2-7, is DVKVTQSSRYLVKRTGEKVFLECVQDMDHENMFWYRQDPGLGLRLIYFSYDVKMKEKGDIPEGYSVSREKKERFSLILESASTNQTSMYLCASSSRGPDYEQYFGPGTRLTVT.

This clonotype has at least ten counts. The rearrangement uses TRBV5-1 and TRBJ2-3; 8 nucleotides align to TRBD2. Germline CDR1 and CDR2: SGHRS and YFSETQ. V lost 4 bases, J lost 3 bases, and 10 bases stayed unmatched. This CDR3 region has 16 residues. The DNA for the CDR3 is TGCGCCAGCAGCGTTCTAACGGGAGGGATAACAGATACGCAGTATTTT. Its translation is CASSVLTGGITDTQYF.

The chain carries TRBV29-1 and TRBJ1-1, with no clear D. V dropped 7 bases and J dropped 0 bases, with 15 bases sitting between them. There are 14 residues in the CDR3. Germline loops: CDR1 SQVTM, CDR2 ANQGSEA. The CDR3: CSASKGGVNTEAFF. DNA for the CDR3: TGCAGCGCTTCCAAGGGTGGTGTGAACACTGAAGCTTTCTTT.

This clonotype was recorded at least ten times. The chain joins TRBV28 to TRBJ2-3, with 7 bases fitting TRBD2. Trimming took 4 bases from V and 8 from J; bases not matched to a gene: 9. The CDR3 has 14 amino acids. Per the germline V gene, CDR1 is MDHEN and CDR2 is SYDVKM. CDR3 coding DNA: TGTGCCAGCAGTTGGGGCGGGAGAAGGGGTACGCAGTATTTT. Translating it yields CASSWGGRRGTQYF.

The chain combines TRBV12-3 or TRBV12-4 with TRBJ2-1; 8 bases are shared with TRBD2. The CDR3 is 14 amino acids. V shed 6 bases, J shed 9 bases, and the junction held 10 bases outside the gene matches. This CDR3 is CASSSGLVTAEQFF. In nucleotides, the CDR3 is TGTGCCAGCAGCTCGGGACTAGTTACAGCTGAGCAGTTCTTC.

The CDR3 region is CASRGLAGKQYF. The CDR3 DNA reads as TGCGCCAGCAGGGGACTAGCGGGGAAGCAGTACTTC. The chain is built from TRBV4-3 and TRBJ2-5; 13 bases agree with TRBD2. Trimming cost V 6 bases and J 11 bases; bases outside gene matches: 3. Germline-derived CDR1 and CDR2 are LGHNA and YSLEER. The CDR3 runs to 12 residues.

This clonotype has more than one count but fewer than ten. This chain links TRBV6-2 or TRBV6-3 with TRBJ2-5; perhaps TRBD2 as D (5 bases). Germline assignment: CDR1 MNHEY and CDR2 SVGEGT. V lost 8 bases and J 5 bases, leaving 15 bases between the germline ends. There are 13 residues in the CDR3. CDR3 DNA sequence: TGTGCCAGCGGCGTCAGGCGGGTCGAGACCCAGTACTTC. The encoded protein is CASGVRRVETQYF.

The V call is TRBV28, the J call TRBJ2-5, with TRBD2 as a possible D gene (6 bases). The CDR3 sequence is 16 residues long. Germline V gene data show CDR1 as MDHEN and CDR2 as SYDVKM. Trimming pared 5 bases from V and 1 base from J, leaving 17 bases between. The CDR3 sequence is CASSRGTAPLQETQYF. The CDR3 DNA reads TGTGCCAGCAGTCGGGGGACGGCTCCACTCCAAGAGACCCAGTACTTC.

Note on this clonotype: The junction differs from germline at one of its ends, possibly a read error. This sequence joins TRBV7-9 and TRBJ2-3, with 7 bases aligning to TRBD2. CDR3 size: 20 residues. CDR1 and CDR2 (germline): SEHNR, FQNEAQ (reference sequence). The DNA of the CDR3 is TGTGTCAGCACCTCTTGGGGGGGAACCCGCGAGACCCCGAGCACAGATACGCAGTATTTT. This codes for CVSTSWGGTRETPSTDTQYF.

The J gene is TRBJ2-7, the V gene TRBV20-1; 8 nucleotides line up with TRBD2. The CDR3 has 14 amino acids. The V segment lost 5 bases and the J segment 2 bases; nucleotides outside the gene matches: 8. Germline V lookup: CDR1 DFQATT, CDR2 SNEGSKA (reference sequence). CDR3 protein: CSAPLAGSTYEQYF. The CDR3 region has the DNA TGCAGTGCTCCCCTAGCGGGCAGCACCTACGAGCAGTACTTC.

In its sample, this clonotype was seen a few times. CDR3 residues: CSARSPRDRSSYEQYF. The CDR3, as DNA: TGCAGCGCGAGGAGCCCCCGGGACAGAAGCTCCTACGAGCAGTACTTC. J is TRBJ2-7 and V is TRBV29-1; 7 nucleotides match TRBD1. This CDR3 is built from 16 residues. Trimming took 7 bases from V and 0 from J; bases not matched to a gene: 15. CDR1 is SQVTM and CDR2 is ANQGSEA in the germline V gene.

This clonotype showed up many times. The genes are TRBV10-3 and TRBJ2-7, with D possibly matching TRBD2 (5 bases). The CDR3 extends over 16 amino acids. The V end was cut by 8 bases, the J end by 4 bases, with 24 bases between. Germline lookup yields CDR1 ENHRY and CDR2 SYGVKD. The chain's CDR3 is CAIAGGQARRGYEQYF. The DNA of the CDR3 is TGTGCCATCGCAGGAGGCCAAGCGCGACGGGGTTACGAGCAGTACTTC.